Described below is a single T cell receptor (beta chain) sequence and its context. Many counts were recorded for this clonotype. This clone's antigen is unknown. No base-level quality is on record; no much larger clone is a single base apart. The TCR beta CDR3 regions were amplified from the RNA transcripts. The TCR CDR3 was subjected to a first round of RT-PCR using the HTBI primer set and the Qiagen OneStep RT-PCR kit. Libraries were constructed in a second round of multiplex PCR, after which size selection and purification were performed. Paired-end sequencing of the libraries was performed with 100 bp reads on an Illumina HiSeq2000. Concerning the study's data processing: SOAPnuke was used to process the raw data, with reads discarded if the reads contained adapters or uncalled bases, had a mean Phred below 15, or lacked an exact constant-primer or identifier match. High-quality paired reads were merged using COPE v1.2.5, and each unique nucleotide sequence was defined as a clonotype. Clonotypes were aligned to IMGT TRBV, TRBD and TRBJ reference segments using MiTCR v1.1. The analysis was restricted to V-J combinations with a frequency above 0.0001, which together covered over 99% of the repertoires. A TCS score was defined as the ratio of F50 (clonal expansion) to E x V (chaos), with BLOSUM62-based TCRdist applied between CDR3 peptides within each V-J. Welch's t-statistics and random forest reduced just over 500 V-J features to 13, which were used in a naive Bayes classifier (R e1071). TCRdb reprocessing: public reads trimmed at Q25 with fastp, clones called with MiXCR, in-frame beta chains kept. Entries that share a CDR3 protein sequence are merged under the most common genes and DNA. TCRdb's processing, not the authors', yielded these V and J calls. Present in this sample are about 350,000 distinct CDR3 sequences, 12% to 15% of which were seen just once. The ten largest clones capture 34% of the sample.

The CDR3 runs 17 amino acids, cysteine and phenylalanine included. The DNA shown is the 51-base CDR3, in frame from base 1. V and J lose 1 base and 4 bases, and a span of 14 bases separates them. The germline V gene sets CDR1 to SGHDN and CDR2 to FVKESK. The sample originates from a study of T cells in Graves' hyperthyroidism and ophthalmopathy (dated by TCRdb to about 2019). With regard to the full study: Peripheral blood was sampled at the time of initial diagnosis, prior to any treatment. TCR V-J signatures able to tell the groups apart were searched for in a discovery cohort of 100 patients, of whom more than 40 had Graves' ophthalmopathy and roughly 59 had stable Graves' hyperthyroidism. An independent validation cohort of 18 to 20 hyperthyroidism patients and 15 or so patients who later progressed to ophthalmopathy tested prospective prediction of ophthalmopathy. The approximately 98 discovery patients were randomly divided into training and test sets at a 7:3 ratio. In six Graves' hyperthyroidism patients, the study also compared T-cell repertoires from thyroid tissue with T-cell repertoires from blood. Once sampling was done, hyperthyroidism patients were given methimazole at a starting dose of 30 mg daily, whereas ophthalmopathy patients were given high-dose intravenous methylprednisolone. TCR Vbeta CDR3 sequencing of approximately 140 peripheral blood samples (43 ophthalmopathy, roughly 72 hyperthyroidism and approximately 17 progressor patients) is reported in the paper.

Ophthalmopathy patients had moderately to severely active disease, Clinical Activity Score of at least 3, NOSPECS grade of at least 4, and duration under 3 months. Patients with uncontrolled infections, other autoimmune diseases, pregnancy or lactation were excluded. Clinical symptoms, serum thyroxine and TRAb, thyroid ultrasound, and orbital computed tomography formed the basis for the diagnoses. Ficoll-Paque density gradient centrifugation was used to isolate PBMCs from 8 to 10 ml of fresh peripheral blood. Trizol reagent was used to extract total RNA, and RNA quality was then checked on an Agilent 2100 Bioanalyzer. Points the paper makes about the study in general: Sample size was not statistically predetermined, and investigators were not blinded to group allocation. In validation, progression to ophthalmopathy was predicted by the model with 70.59% sensitivity and 72.22% specificity, a median of about 6.8 months before onset. Most expanded thyroid clonotypes (frequency above 0.001) were also detected in blood, suggesting blood repertoires may reflect thyroid immune responses. Ophthalmopathy was separated from stable hyperthyroidism by a 13 V-J signature model, with around 90% sensitivity and about 84% specificity obtained in cross-validation and 80%/75% obtained in testing.

The origin of this receptor is a middle-aged woman with Graves' ophthalmopathy. Specimen: blood. This sequence uses TRBV14 and TRBJ1-6, and the D gene may be TRBD1, 5 bases matching. The CDR3 protein sequence reads: CASSQVGGRVYNSPLHF. The DNA sequence reads TGTGCCAGCAGCCAAGTAGGCGGCAGGGTGTATAATTCACCCCTCCACTTT.